The clone carrying this TCR beta chain was recorded at least ten times. A sample-barcoded 5' primer and a J-beta primer mix were used in a second PCR of roughly 6 to 11 cycles. The authors tagged each cDNA molecule using a template-switch adaptor with 12 random nucleotides. TCRdb called the 5' RACE reads again in MiXCR, with one record for every CDR3 protein. The sample holds hundreds of thousands of distinct CDR3 sequences, about 45% seen once. The V end was cut by 5 bases, the J end by 9 bases, with 20 bases between. In germline, CDR1 is SGHTA, CDR2 FQGNSA. The CDR3 is 15 residues long. The entry originates in a study of blood T cells in healthy people across ages.

The chain links TRBV7-2 to TRBJ2-1; TRBD2 might be the D (5 bases). This TCR came from a man aged 80 or over in good health. The source material was blood. In nucleotides, the CDR3 is TGTGCCAGCAGCCAGGACCCCGGAGGACCTGGTGAGCAGTTCTTC. Translation: CASSQDPGGPGEQFF.